These 5 T cell receptor beta chains were sequenced from one sample in a study of shared clonotypes between healthy human individuals. Assay used: immunoSEQ multiplex PCR; TCRdb lists only in-frame clones, some missing. The sample includes millions of clones, over 85% of them seen just once. Material: naive CD4+ T cells from PBMCs. Subset: CD45RA+ positively selected. The receptors come from a man aged 18-30 years in good health. Some clones in this sample may be carry-over from other donors' samples.

This chain links TRBV5-1 with TRBJ1-1, with D unresolved. V gave up 3 bases and J gave up 0 bases, with 6 bases separating them. The CDR3 runs to 13 residues. Germline lookup yields CDR1 SGHRS and CDR2 YFSETQ. The CDR3 DNA is TGCGCCAGCAGCTCCTCCTTGAACACTGAAGCTTTCTTT. Residues: CASSSSLNTEAFF. Complete variable domain (other parts from reference TRBV5-1 and TRBJ1-1): KAGVTQTPRYLIKTRGQQVTLSCSPISGHRSVSWYQQTPGQGLQFLFEYFSETQRNKGNFPGRFSGRQFSNSRSEMNVSTLELGDSALYLCASSSSLNTEAFFGQGTRLTVV.

The chain joins TRBV7-9 to TRBJ1-4; 8 nucleotides align to TRBD1. Germline V gives CDR1 SEHNR, CDR2 FQNEAQ (reference sequence). The junction had 6 bases not matched to a gene; V was cut back by 2 bases and J by 4 bases. The CDR3 length is 16 residues. CDR3 coding DNA: TGTGCCAGCAGCTTACAGGGCAGGGGGCGTAATGAAAAACTGTTTTTT. Translation: CASSLQGRGRNEKLFF.

CDR3 in amino acids: CASRVANSPLHF. CDR3 nucleotide sequence: TGTGCCAGTAGGGTGGCCAATTCACCCCTCCACTTT. V usage is TRBV6-5 and J usage is TRBJ1-6; no clear D gene. Per the germline V gene, CDR1 is MNHEY and CDR2 is SVGAGI. Trimming shortened V by 9 bases and J by 7 bases, and 10 bases separated the two germline ends. CDR3 length: 12 amino acids.

The chain has TRBV6-5 and TRBJ1-4; D is possibly TRBD1 (5 bases). The CDR3 spans 14 residues. Germline V gives CDR1 MNHEY, CDR2 SVGAGI. The ends were cut back, 6 bases at V and 1 base at J, with 9 bases in the middle. Here the CDR3 reads CASRDTLTNEKLFF. CDR3 in DNA: TGTGCCAGCAGGGACACCCTAACTAATGAAAAACTGTTTTTT.

CDR3 coding DNA: TGTGCCAGCAGTCGTGACGGTGGGGGCGCGGTAGTGGGAGCTTTCTTT. Encoded protein: CASSRDGGGAVVGAFF. The J gene is TRBJ1-1, the V gene TRBV2; a weak D match, TRBD1 (6 bases). Germline assignment: CDR1 SNHLY and CDR2 FYNNEI. Between the trimmed V and J ends, which lost 5 bases and 10 bases, there was a span of 26 bases. The CDR3 is 16 amino acids.